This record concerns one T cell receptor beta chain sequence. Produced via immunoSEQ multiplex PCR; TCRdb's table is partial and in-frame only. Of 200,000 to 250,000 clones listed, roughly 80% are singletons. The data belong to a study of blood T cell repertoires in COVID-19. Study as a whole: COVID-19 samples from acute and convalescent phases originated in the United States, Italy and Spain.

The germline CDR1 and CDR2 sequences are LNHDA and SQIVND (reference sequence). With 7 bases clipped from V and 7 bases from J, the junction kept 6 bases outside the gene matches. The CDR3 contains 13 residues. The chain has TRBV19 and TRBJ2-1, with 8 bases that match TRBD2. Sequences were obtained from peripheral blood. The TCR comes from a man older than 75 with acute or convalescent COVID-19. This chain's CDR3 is CASTPGGSNEQFF. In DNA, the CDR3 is TGTGCCAGTACTCCGGGAGGGTCGAATGAGCAGTTCTTC. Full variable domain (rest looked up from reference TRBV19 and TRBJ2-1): DGGITQSPKYLFRKEGQNVTLSCEQNLNHDAMYWYRQDPGQGLRLIYYSQIVNDFQKGDIAEGYSVSREKKESFPLTVTSAQKNPTAFYLCASTPGGSNEQFFGPGTRLTVL.